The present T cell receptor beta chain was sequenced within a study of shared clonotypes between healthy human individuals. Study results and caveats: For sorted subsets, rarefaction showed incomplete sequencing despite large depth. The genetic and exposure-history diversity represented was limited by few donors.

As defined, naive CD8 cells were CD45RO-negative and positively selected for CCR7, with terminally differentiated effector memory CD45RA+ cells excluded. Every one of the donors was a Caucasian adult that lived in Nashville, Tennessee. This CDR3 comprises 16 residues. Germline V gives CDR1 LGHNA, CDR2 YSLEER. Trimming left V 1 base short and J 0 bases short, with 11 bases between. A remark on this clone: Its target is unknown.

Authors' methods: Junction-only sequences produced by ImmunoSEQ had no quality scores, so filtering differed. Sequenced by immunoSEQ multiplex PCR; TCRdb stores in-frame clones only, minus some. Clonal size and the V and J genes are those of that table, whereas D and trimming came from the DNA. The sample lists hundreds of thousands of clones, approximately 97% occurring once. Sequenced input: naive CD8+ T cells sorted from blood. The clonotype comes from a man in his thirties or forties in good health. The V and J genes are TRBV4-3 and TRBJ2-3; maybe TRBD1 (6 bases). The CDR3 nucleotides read TGCGCCAGCAGCCAAGGGACAGAAGATAGCACAGATACGCAGTATTTT. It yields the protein CASSQGTEDSTDTQYF.